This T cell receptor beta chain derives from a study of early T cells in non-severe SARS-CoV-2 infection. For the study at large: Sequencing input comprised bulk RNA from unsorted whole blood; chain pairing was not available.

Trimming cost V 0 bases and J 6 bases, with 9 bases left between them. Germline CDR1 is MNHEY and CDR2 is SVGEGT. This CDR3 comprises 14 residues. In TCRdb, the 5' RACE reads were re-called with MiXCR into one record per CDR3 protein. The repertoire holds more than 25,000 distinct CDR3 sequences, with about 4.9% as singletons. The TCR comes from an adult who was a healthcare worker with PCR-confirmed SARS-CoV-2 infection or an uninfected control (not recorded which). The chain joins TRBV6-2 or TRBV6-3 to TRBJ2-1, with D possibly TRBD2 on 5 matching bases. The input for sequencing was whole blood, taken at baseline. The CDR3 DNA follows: TGTGCCAGCAGTTACTCCGGGGTACGCAATGAGCAGTTCTTC. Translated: CASSYSGVRNEQFF.